Listed here are 28 T cell receptor beta chains from one sample, sequenced in a study of CD8 T cells in ankylosing spondylitis. TCRdb processed the 5' RACE reads anew with MiXCR; each CDR3 protein has one entry. The repertoire holds fewer than 250,000 distinct CDR3 sequences, with roughly a tenth as singletons. The sample was blood, either unsorted or a sorted T cell fraction (not recorded which). Source of these receptors: a male donor with ankylosing spondylitis or in good health (not recorded which).

This sequence joins TRBV6-1 and TRBJ2-2; D may correspond to TRBD1 or TRBD2 (5 bases each). The V end was cut by 6 bases, the J end by 4 bases, with 27 bases between. The germline CDR1 and CDR2 sequences are MNHNS and SASEGT. This CDR3 spans 19 amino acids. CDR3 bases: TGTGCCAGCAGACACATCTCCGGGACCAGCACGAGGCTCACCGGGGAGCTGTTTTTT. It is translated as CASRHISGTSTRLTGELFF.

Remarks on this clonotype: A read error may produce the germline difference seen at one junction end. The rearrangement joins TRBV30 to TRBJ1-1; unclear D gene. Per the germline V gene, CDR1 is GTSNPN and CDR2 is SVGIG (reference sequence). The CDR3 is made up of 12 amino acids. The CDR3 coding sequence is TGTGCCTGGAGTTTACAAAACAGTGAAGCTTTCTTT. Protein sequence: CAWSLQNSEAFF.

This clonotype was recorded many times. The chain couples TRBV29-1 to TRBJ1-1, with no clear D. This CDR3 is 10 amino acids long. In germline, CDR1 is SQVTM, CDR2 ANQGSEA. The ends were cut back, 3 bases at V and 6 bases at J, with 5 bases in the middle. CDR3 nucleotide sequence: TGCAGCGTTGAGTTGGCTGAAGCTTTCTTT. It is translated as CSVELAEAFF. The whole variable domain, filled in from reference TRBV29-1 and TRBJ1-1, reads SAVISQKPSRDICQRGTSLTIQCQVDSQVTMMFWYRQQPGQSLTLIATANQGSEATYESGFVIDKFPISRPNLTFSTLTVSNMSPEDSSIYLCSVELAEAFFGQGTRLTVV.

This clonotype occurred a few times. The rearrangement uses TRBV12-3 or TRBV12-4 and TRBJ2-3; TRBD2 matches at 8 bases. V lost 6 bases to trimming and J lost 4 bases; unmatched junction nucleotides: 18. The CDR3 has 18 residues. CDR3 sequence reads: CASSLLAGGSPGSDTQYF. The CDR3 region has the DNA TGTGCCAGCAGCCTACTGGCGGGGGGTTCCCCGGGGTCAGATACGCAGTATTTT.

The genes are TRBV7-6 and TRBJ2-1; TRBD2 aligns across 10 bases. CDR1 and CDR2 (germline): SGHVS, FNYEAQ. V was clipped by 0 bases and J by 7 bases; unmatched bases: 3. This CDR3 is built from 15 residues. CDR3 DNA: TGTGCCAGCAGCTTAGCGCGAGCGGGGGGGAATGAGCAGTTCTTC. Translation gives CASSLARAGGNEQFF.

This clonotype was observed at least ten times. This chain uses TRBV20-1 with TRBJ1-5, with 7 bases that match TRBD1. V shed 4 bases, J shed 6 bases, and the junction held 9 bases outside the gene matches. The CDR3 extends over 14 amino acids. Germline assignment: CDR1 DFQATT and CDR2 SNEGSKA (reference sequence). The CDR3 reads CSANTDRVGQPQHF. The CDR3 region has the DNA TGCAGTGCTAACACCGACAGGGTCGGTCAGCCCCAGCATTTT.

In this sample, this clonotype turned up many times. The gene calls are TRBV5-1 and TRBJ2-3; 7 nucleotides match TRBD1. J gave up 5 bases and V 0 bases, and 3 bases lay outside the gene matches. Looked up from germline, CDR1 is SGHRS and CDR2 is YFSETQ. The CDR3 runs 14 residues. The CDR3 DNA follows: TGCGCCAGCAGCTTGGGACAGGGACAAGATACGCAGTATTTT. It encodes CASSLGQGQDTQYF.

This clonotype occurred many times. The chain recombines TRBV20-1 with TRBJ2-2, with 14 positions matching TRBD2. CDR3 size: 16 residues. Trimming cost V 1 base and J 3 bases; bases outside gene matches: 1. Germline-derived CDR1 and CDR2 are DFQATT and SNEGSKA (reference sequence). The CDR3 reads CSARGTSGRYTGELFF. CDR3 DNA sequence: TGCAGTGCTAGAGGGACTAGCGGGAGGTACACCGGGGAGCTGTTTTTT.

The J gene is TRBJ1-4, the V gene TRBV18; 7 bases align to TRBD1. The CDR3 is 15 amino acids. Germline trimming cut 6 bases from V and 5 bases from J; bases unmatched to any gene: 9. CDR1 and CDR2 from the germline V gene are KGHSH and LQKENI. CDR3 in amino acids: CASSLPGTVNEKLFF. The CDR3 DNA reads TGTGCCAGCTCGCTCCCCGGGACAGTGAATGAAAAACTGTTTTTT.

Concerning this clonotype itself: No conserved phenylalanine or tryptophan ends this CDR3, so it is likely a read error. It is unclear where the CDR3 begins or ends on the DNA, so no DNA is shown, and the CDR3 is as TCRdb lists it. The V and J genes are TRBV6-2 or TRBV6-3 and TRBJ1-1; the listed D gene, TRBD1, was not tested against the DNA. With termini counted, the CDR3 has 12 amino acids. In germline, CDR1 is MNHEY, CDR2 SVGEGT. The CDR3 reads CASSRTPGGKYV.

At least ten counts were recorded for this clonotype. The CDR3 bases are TGCGCCAGCAGCTTGGCAGCGAGCGGAACCGGGGAGCTGTTTTTT. This gives the protein CASSLAASGTGELFF. This sequence joins TRBV5-1 and TRBJ2-2; TRBD2 might be the D (5 bases). Germline values: CDR1 SGHRS, CDR2 YFSETQ. The germline V and J ends were trimmed by 0 bases and 5 bases, with 11 bases remaining between them. The CDR3 is 15 amino acids.

This sequence joins TRBV20-1 and TRBJ2-7, with TRBD2 matching 8 bases. This CDR3 has 15 residues. After removal of 5 bases from V and 4 bases from J, the junction contained 13 bases not matched to a gene. Germline CDR1 DFQATT, CDR2 SNEGSKA (reference sequence). The CDR3 here is CSAVPFSGSGYEQYF. CDR3 coding DNA: TGCAGTGCTGTCCCTTTCAGCGGGAGTGGATACGAGCAGTACTTC.

V and J are TRBV30 and TRBJ1-1; weak D call: TRBD1 (5 bases). Trimming stripped 3 bases from V and 1 base from J, with 9 bases between. CDR1 and CDR2 from the germline V gene are GTSNPN and SVGIG (reference sequence). The CDR3 is 13 amino acids. The CDR3 loop reads CAWRIRGNTEAFF. In DNA, the CDR3 is TGTGCCTGGAGGATTAGGGGGAACACTGAAGCTTTCTTT.

This clonotype was detected many times. V is TRBV25-1 and J is TRBJ1-6; D not certain. Trimming stripped 5 bases from V and 7 bases from J, with 9 bases between. The CDR3 is made up of 13 amino acids. Germline V gene sequence: CDR1 MGHDK, CDR2 SYGVNS. The CDR3 bases are TGTGCCAGCAGTCCGGGTGAGAATTCACCCCTCCACTTT. Translated: CASSPGENSPLHF.

Notes on this clonotype: One end of the junction does not line up with germline, which may come from a read error. The chain carries TRBV7-9 and TRBJ1-1; no definite D call. Germline CDR1 is SEHNR and CDR2 is FQNEAQ (reference sequence). CDR3 length: 14 residues. The CDR3 reads CVSIYGGVNTEAFF. CDR3 coding DNA: TGTGTCAGCATCTACGGCGGTGTAAACACTGAAGCTTTCTTT. Complete variable domain (other parts from reference TRBV7-9 and TRBJ1-1): DTGVSQNPRHKITKRGQNVTFRCDPISEHNRLYWYRQTLGQGPEFLTYFQNEAQLEKSRLLSDRFSAERPKGSFSTLEIQRTEQGDSAMYLCVSIYGGVNTEAFFGQGTRLTVV.

This clonotype was seen a handful of times. V and J are TRBV4-1 and TRBJ2-5, with no clear D. CDR3 size: 13 residues. CDR1 and CDR2 (germline): MGHRA, YSYEKL. Trimming left V 0 bases short and J 8 bases short, with 10 bases between. The CDR3 region is CASSQDVVGTQYF. The CDR3 DNA reads TGCGCCAGCAGCCAAGATGTTGTTGGAACCCAGTACTTC.

In this sample, this clonotype turned up many times. The CDR3: CASSALAVYNEQFF. DNA of the CDR3: TGTGCCAGCAGTGCACTAGCGGTCTACAATGAGCAGTTCTTC. V and J are TRBV6-1 and TRBJ2-1; 8 bases are shared with TRBD2. V lost 4 bases, J lost 3 bases, and 2 bases stayed unmatched. From germline, CDR1 is MNHNS and CDR2 SASEGT. The CDR3 extends over 14 amino acids.

This clonotype was found many times. This sequence joins TRBV20-1 and TRBJ1-1, with TRBD1 as a possible D gene (5 bases). The germline gives CDR1 DFQATT, CDR2 SNEGSKA (reference sequence). The V and J ends lost 0 bases and 3 bases respectively, with 17 bases between them. CDR3 size: 16 residues. CDR3: CSARDILVGEDTEAFF. The DNA for the CDR3 is TGCAGTGCTAGAGATATCCTGGTAGGGGAGGACACTGAAGCTTTCTTT.

This clonotype occurred many times. The CDR3, as DNA: TGCAGTGCTAGACCCCAGGGGGTCAATGAGCAGTTCTTC. Protein product: CSARPQGVNEQFF. The rearrangement links TRBV20-1 to TRBJ2-1; 7 positions agree with TRBD1. Germline CDR1 reads DFQATT; CDR2 reads SNEGSKA (reference sequence). The CDR3 covers 13 residues. V was clipped by 2 bases and J by 6 bases; unmatched bases: 4.

A note on this clonotype: One end of the junction is discordant with germline, which a read error may explain. The rearrangement joins TRBV27 to TRBJ2-1, with 8 positions matching TRBD1. The CDR3 sequence is 12 residues long. Germline V gene lookup returns CDR1 MNHEY and CDR2 SMNVEV (reference sequence). CDR3 nucleotides: TGTGCCAGCAGCCTTGCCGGGACAGGTCAAATTTTC. This codes for CASSLAGTGQIF.

Points on this clonotype: A read error may explain this, as a much larger clone is one base away. The chain carries TRBV10-3 and TRBJ2-7, with a possible D match to TRBD2 (5 bases). In germline, CDR1 is ENHRY, CDR2 SYGVKD. The CDR3 is made up of 12 amino acids. In DNA, the CDR3 is TGTACCATCGGGGAACAGAACTACGAGCAGTACTTC. Translated: CTIGEQNYEQYF.

This clonotype was seen many times. Written as DNA, the CDR3 is TGTGCCAGCAGCCAACCCTATCGACAGGGGAGCTCCTACGAGCAGTACTTC. Its translation is CASSQPYRQGSSYEQYF. This chain uses TRBV3-1 with TRBJ2-7; 8 bases line up with TRBD1. The CDR3 is 17 residues long. V shed 2 bases, J shed 0 bases, and the junction held 9 bases outside the gene matches. CDR1 LGHDT and CDR2 YNNKEL come from the germline V gene (reference sequence).

The table lists this clonotype with a few counts. CDR3 in DNA: TGTGCCAGCAGCCTACAGGGGCGCAGTTCTGACGAGCAGTACTTC. Translation: CASSLQGRSSDEQYF. The chain carries TRBV3-1 and TRBJ2-7, with TRBD1 matching over 7 bases. With V trimmed by 4 bases and J by 5 bases, 11 bases remained unmatched. This CDR3 comprises 15 residues. The germline gives CDR1 LGHDT, CDR2 YNNKEL (reference sequence).

This clonotype was recorded at least ten times. The genes are TRBV5-1 and TRBJ2-1; D may match TRBD1 or TRBD2 (7 bases each). V was pared by 0 bases and J by 5 bases, with 18 bases between. The CDR3 length is 17 residues. Germline CDR1 reads SGHRS; CDR2 reads YFSETQ. CDR3 coding DNA: TGCGCCAGCAGCTTGGTCCAGGGGGGGATAAAAGACAATGAGCAGTTCTTC. The encoded protein is CASSLVQGGIKDNEQFF.

This clonotype was counted ten times or more. CDR3 bases: TGTGCCAGCAGTGCCGCGACCCGGGACAGAGATTTAAACATTCAGTACTTC. Amino acid sequence: CASSAATRDRDLNIQYF. The rearrangement links TRBV25-1 to TRBJ2-4; 7 bases align to TRBD1. Per the germline V gene, CDR1 is MGHDK and CDR2 is SYGVNS. Trimming at V came to 4 bases and at J to 6 bases, leaving 15 bases not matched to a gene. The CDR3 is made up of 17 amino acids.

This clonotype was picked up many times. The chain carries TRBV5-6 and TRBJ2-2; D is unclear. The CDR3 loop spans 15 amino acids. Trimming left V 4 bases short and J 6 bases short, with 16 bases between. Germline loops: CDR1 SGHDT, CDR2 YYEEEE. CDR3 loop: CASSPPTDLPGELFF. The CDR3 DNA follows: TGTGCCAGCAGCCCCCCAACCGATTTGCCCGGGGAGCTGTTTTTT.

Ten or more counts support this clonotype. This CDR3 is CSARGQGSYEQYF. Written as DNA, the CDR3 is TGCAGTGCTAGAGGACAGGGGAGCTACGAGCAGTACTTC. This chain links TRBV20-1 with TRBJ2-7; 8 bases match TRBD1. The CDR3 spans 13 residues. Looked up from germline, CDR1 is DFQATT and CDR2 is SNEGSKA (reference sequence). After removal of 1 base from V and 3 bases from J, the junction contained 2 bases not matched to a gene.

The chain recombines TRBV30 with TRBJ2-5; tentatively, D is TRBD2 (7 bases). CDR3 length: 14 residues. V was shortened by 2 bases and J by 5 bases, with 15 bases between the two germline ends. In germline, CDR1 is GTSNPN, CDR2 SVGIG (reference sequence). In DNA, the CDR3 is TGTGCCTGGAGTTTCGGGGGGCGCAGGGAGACCCAGTACTTC. Protein product: CAWSFGGRRETQYF.